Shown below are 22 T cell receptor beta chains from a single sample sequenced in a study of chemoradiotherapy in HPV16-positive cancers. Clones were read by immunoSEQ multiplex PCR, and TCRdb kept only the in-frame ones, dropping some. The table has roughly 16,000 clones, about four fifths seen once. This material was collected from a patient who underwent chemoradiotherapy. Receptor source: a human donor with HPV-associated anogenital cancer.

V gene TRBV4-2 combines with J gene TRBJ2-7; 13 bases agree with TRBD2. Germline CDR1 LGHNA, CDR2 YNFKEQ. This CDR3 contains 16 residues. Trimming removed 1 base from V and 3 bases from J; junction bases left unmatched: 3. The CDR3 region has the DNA TGTGCCAGCAGCCAAGCGACTAGCGGGGGGATCTACGAGCAGTACTTC. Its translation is CASSQATSGGIYEQYF.

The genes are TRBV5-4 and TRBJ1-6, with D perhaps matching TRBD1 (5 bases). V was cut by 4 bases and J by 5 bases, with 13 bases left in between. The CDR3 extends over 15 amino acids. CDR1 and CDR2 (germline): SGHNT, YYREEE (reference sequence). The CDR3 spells CASSEAGTDNSPLHF. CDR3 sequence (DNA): TGTGCCAGCAGCGAGGCCGGGACGGATAATTCACCCCTCCACTTT.

The CDR3 loop reads CASSHGSRALRFITYEQYF. The CDR3 nucleotides read TGCGCCAGCAGCCATGGAAGCCGGGCACTCCGATTTATAACCTACGAGCAGTACTTC. V usage is TRBV5-1 and J usage is TRBJ2-7; no definite D call. The CDR3 loop spans 19 amino acids. Germline CDR1 reads SGHRS; CDR2 reads YFSETQ. V shed 4 bases and J shed 2 bases, with 28 bases lying between them. Full variable domain (remainder filled in from reference TRBV5-1 and TRBJ2-7): KAGVTQTPRYLIKTRGQQVTLSCSPISGHRSVSWYQQTPGQGLQFLFEYFSETQRNKGNFPGRFSGRQFSNSRSEMNVSTLELGDSALYLCASSHGSRALRFITYEQYFGPGTRLTVT.

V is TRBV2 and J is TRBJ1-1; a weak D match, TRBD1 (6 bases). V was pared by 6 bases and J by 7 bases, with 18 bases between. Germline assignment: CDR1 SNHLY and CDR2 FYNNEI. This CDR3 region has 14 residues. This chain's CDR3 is CASRGAPIPFEAFF. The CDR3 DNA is TGTGCCAGCAGGGGGGCCCCCATTCCGTTTGAAGCTTTCTTT.

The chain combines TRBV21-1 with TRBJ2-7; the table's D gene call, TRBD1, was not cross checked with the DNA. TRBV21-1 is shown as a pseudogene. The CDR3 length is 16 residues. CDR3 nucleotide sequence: TGTGCCAGCAGCAAAGAGGGGGCAGGGGGCTCCTACGAGCAGTACTTC. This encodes CASSKEGAGGSYEQYF.

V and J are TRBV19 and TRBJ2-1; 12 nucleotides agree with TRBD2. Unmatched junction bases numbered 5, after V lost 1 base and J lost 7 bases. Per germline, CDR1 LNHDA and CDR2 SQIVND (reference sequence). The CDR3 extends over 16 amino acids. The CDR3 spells CASSIALAGGPNEQFF. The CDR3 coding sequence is TGTGCCAGTAGTATAGCTCTAGCGGGGGGGCCGAATGAGCAGTTCTTC.

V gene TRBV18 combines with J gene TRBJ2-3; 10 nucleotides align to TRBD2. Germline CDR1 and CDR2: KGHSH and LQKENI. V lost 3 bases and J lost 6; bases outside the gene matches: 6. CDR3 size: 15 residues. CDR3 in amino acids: CASSPKAGGLDTQYF. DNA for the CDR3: TGTGCCAGCTCACCCAAAGCGGGGGGGCTGGATACGCAGTATTTT.

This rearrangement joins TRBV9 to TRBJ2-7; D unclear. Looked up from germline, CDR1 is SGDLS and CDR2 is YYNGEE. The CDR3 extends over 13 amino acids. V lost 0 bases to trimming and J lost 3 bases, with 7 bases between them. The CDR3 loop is CASSVEMGYEQYF. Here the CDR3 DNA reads TGTGCCAGCAGCGTAGAGATGGGCTACGAGCAGTACTTC.

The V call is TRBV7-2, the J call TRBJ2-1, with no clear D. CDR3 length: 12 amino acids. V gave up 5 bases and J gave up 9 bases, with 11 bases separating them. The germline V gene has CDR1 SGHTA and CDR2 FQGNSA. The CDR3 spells CASSLRRGEQFF. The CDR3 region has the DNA TGTGCCAGCAGCCTACGAAGAGGTGAGCAGTTCTTC. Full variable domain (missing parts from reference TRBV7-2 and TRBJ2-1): GAGVSQSPSNKVTEKGKDVELRCDPISGHTALYWYRQSLGQGLEFLIYFQGNSAPDKSGLPSDRFSAERTGGSVSTLTIQRTQQEDSAVYLCASSLRRGEQFFGPGTRLTVL.

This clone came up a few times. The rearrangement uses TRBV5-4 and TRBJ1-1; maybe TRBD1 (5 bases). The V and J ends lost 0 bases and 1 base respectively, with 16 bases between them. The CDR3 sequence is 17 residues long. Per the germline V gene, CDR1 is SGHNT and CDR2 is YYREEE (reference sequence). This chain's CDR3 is CASSLEVASGGNTEAFF. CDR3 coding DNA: TGTGCCAGCAGCTTGGAGGTGGCCAGTGGGGGGAACACTGAAGCTTTCTTT.

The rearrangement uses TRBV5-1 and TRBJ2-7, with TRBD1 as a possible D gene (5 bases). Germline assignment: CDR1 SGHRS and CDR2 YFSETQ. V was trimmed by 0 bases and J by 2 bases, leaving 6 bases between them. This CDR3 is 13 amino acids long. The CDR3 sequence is CASSLGGPYEQYF. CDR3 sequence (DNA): TGCGCCAGCAGCTTGGGGGGCCCCTACGAGCAGTACTTC.

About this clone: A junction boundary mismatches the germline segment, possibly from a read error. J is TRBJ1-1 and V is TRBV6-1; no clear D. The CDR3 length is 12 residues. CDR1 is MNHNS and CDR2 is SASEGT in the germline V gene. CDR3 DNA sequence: TGTGCCAGCAGTGAAGCAAGAGTAGGTCTATACTTT. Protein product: CASSEARVGLYF.

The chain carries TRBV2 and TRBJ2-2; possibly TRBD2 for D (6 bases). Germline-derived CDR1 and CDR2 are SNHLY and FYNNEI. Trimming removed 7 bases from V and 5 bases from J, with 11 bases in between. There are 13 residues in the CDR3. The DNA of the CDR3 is TGTGCCAGCACACTAGCTGAAACCGGGGAGCTGTTTTTT. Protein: CASTLAETGELFF.

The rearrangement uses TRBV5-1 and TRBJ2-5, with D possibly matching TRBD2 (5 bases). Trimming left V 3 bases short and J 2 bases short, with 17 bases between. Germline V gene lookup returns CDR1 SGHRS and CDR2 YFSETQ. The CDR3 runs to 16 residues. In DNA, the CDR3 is TGCGCCAGCAGCTCCCCCCGGGGAGCCCTTCAAGAGACCCAGTACTTC. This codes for CASSSPRGALQETQYF.

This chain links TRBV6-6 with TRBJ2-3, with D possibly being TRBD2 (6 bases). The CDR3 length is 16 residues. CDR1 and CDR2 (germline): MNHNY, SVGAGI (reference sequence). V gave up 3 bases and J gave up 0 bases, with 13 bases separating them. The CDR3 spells CASSYGGSPSTDTQYF. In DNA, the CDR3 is TGTGCCAGCAGTTATGGAGGGAGCCCTAGCACAGATACGCAGTATTTT.

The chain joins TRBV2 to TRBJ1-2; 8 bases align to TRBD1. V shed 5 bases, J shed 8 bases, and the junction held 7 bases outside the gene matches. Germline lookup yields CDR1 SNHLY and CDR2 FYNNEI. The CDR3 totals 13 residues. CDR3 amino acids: CASSRGQAIGYTF. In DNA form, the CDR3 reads TGTGCCAGCAGTCGGGGACAGGCTATCGGCTACACCTTC. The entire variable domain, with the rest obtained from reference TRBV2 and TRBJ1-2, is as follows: EPEVTQTPSHQVTQMGQEVILRCVPISNHLYFYWYRQILGQKVEFLVSFYNNEISEKSEIFDDQFSVERPDGSNFTLKIRSTKLEDSAMYFCASSRGQAIGYTFGSGTRLTVV.

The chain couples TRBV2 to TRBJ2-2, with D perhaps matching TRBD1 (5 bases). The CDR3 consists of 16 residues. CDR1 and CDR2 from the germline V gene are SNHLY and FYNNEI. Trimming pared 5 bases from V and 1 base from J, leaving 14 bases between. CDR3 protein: CASSRRAALNTGELFF. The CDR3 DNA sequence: TGTGCCAGCAGTCGCAGGGCCGCCTTGAACACCGGGGAGCTGTTTTTT. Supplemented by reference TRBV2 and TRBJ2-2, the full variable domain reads EPEVTQTPSHQVTQMGQEVILRCVPISNHLYFYWYRQILGQKVEFLVSFYNNEISEKSEIFDDQFSVERPDGSNFTLKIRSTKLEDSAMYFCASSRRAALNTGELFFGEGSRLTVL.

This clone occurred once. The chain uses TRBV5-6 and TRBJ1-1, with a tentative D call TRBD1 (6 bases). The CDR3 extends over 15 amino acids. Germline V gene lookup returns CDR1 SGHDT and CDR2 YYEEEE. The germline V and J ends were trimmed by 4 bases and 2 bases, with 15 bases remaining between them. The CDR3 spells CASSLTGRGNTEAFF. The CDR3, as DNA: TGTGCCAGCAGCCTGACAGGACGGGGAAACACTGAAGCTTTCTTT.

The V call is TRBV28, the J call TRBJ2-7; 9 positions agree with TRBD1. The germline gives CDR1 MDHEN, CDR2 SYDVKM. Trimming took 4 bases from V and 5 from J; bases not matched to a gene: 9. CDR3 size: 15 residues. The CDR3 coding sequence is TGTGCCAGCAGTTCCCGGGACAGGGTGGCCAACGAGCAGTACTTC. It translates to CASSSRDRVANEQYF.

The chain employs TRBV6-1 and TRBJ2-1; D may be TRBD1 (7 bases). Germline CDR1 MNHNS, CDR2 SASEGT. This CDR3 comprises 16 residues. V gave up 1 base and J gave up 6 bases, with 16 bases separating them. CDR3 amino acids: CASSEEQGRGGNEQFF. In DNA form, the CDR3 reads TGTGCCAGCAGTGAAGAACAGGGGCGGGGTGGCAATGAGCAGTTCTTC.

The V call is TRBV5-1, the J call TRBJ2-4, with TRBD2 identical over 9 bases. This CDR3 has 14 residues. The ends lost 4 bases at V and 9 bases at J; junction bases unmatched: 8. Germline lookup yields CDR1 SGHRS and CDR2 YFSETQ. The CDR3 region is CASSPMTSGSIQYF. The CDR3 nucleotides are TGCGCCAGCAGCCCGATGACTAGCGGAAGCATTCAGTACTTC.

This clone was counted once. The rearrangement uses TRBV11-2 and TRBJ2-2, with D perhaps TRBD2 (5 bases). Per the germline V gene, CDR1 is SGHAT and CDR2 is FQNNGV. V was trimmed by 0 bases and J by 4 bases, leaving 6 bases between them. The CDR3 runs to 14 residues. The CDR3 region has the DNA TGTGCCAGCAGCTTAGAACGGGGCACCGGGGAGCTGTTTTTT. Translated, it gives CASSLERGTGELFF.